The 21 T cell receptor beta chains below were found in one sample sequenced in a study of blood T cell repertoires in COVID-19. The assay was immunoSEQ multiplex PCR, and TCRdb's table has in-frame clones only and misses some. The data hold 20,000 to 25,000 clones, with 73% observed a single time. Sequencing input: peripheral blood. Every receptor here comes from a human donor in a cohort sampled during active or convalescent COVID-19.

The gene calls are TRBV4-1 and TRBJ2-3, with TRBD2 matching over 10 bases. The CDR3 runs 17 residues. J lost 0 bases, V lost 7 bases, and 10 bases had no gene match. Germline V CDR1 and CDR2: MGHRA, YSYEKL. The CDR3: CASTPSQTSGSTDTQYF. In DNA form, the CDR3 reads TGCGCCAGCACACCCTCCCAGACTAGCGGGAGCACAGATACGCAGTATTTT.

This clone is a singleton in its sample. The chain employs TRBV15 and TRBJ2-1; tentatively, D is TRBD1 (6 bases). The CDR3 is made up of 19 amino acids. CDR1 LNHNV and CDR2 YYDKDF come from the germline V gene (reference sequence). The V end lost 4 bases, the J end lost 3 bases, and 25 bases lay between the germline ends. CDR3 sequence (DNA): TGTGCCACCAGCATCTCCAGAGTCCAGGGGTATCAGGTCTACAATGAGCAGTTCTTC. Its protein product is CATSISRVQGYQVYNEQFF.

This chain uses TRBV28 with TRBJ2-1; the D gene is possibly TRBD2 (6 bases). CDR1 is MDHEN and CDR2 is SYDVKM in the germline V gene. Trimming took 6 bases from V and 5 from J, leaving 23 bases between them. CDR3 size: 17 residues. CDR3 amino acids: CASSAPGTSGADNEQFF. The DNA for the CDR3 is TGTGCCAGCAGCGCACCTGGGACTTCGGGAGCGGACAATGAGCAGTTCTTC. The full variable domain, in which reference TRBV28 and TRBJ2-1 provide the parts outside the CDR3, is DVKVTQSSRYLVKRTGEKVFLECVQDMDHENMFWYRQDPGLGLRLIYFSYDVKMKEKGDIPEGYSVSREKKERFSLILESASTNQTSMYLCASSAPGTSGADNEQFFGPGTRLTVL.

This chain uses TRBV5-1 with TRBJ1-2; 7 bases fit TRBD1. The germline gives CDR1 SGHRS, CDR2 YFSETQ. The CDR3 totals 14 residues. Unmatched junction bases numbered 7, after V lost 4 bases and J lost 4 bases. CDR3 protein: CASSKTGPLYGYTF. CDR3 DNA: TGCGCCAGCAGCAAGACAGGGCCCCTCTATGGCTACACCTTC.

This chain connects TRBV19 to TRBJ2-7, with 7 bases lining up with TRBD2. V lost 5 bases and J lost 2; bases outside the gene matches: 9. Germline CDR1 reads LNHDA; CDR2 reads SQIVND (reference sequence). CDR3 length equals 15 residues. CDR3 sequence reads: CASSSSGLAPYEQYF. As DNA, the CDR3 is TGTGCCAGTAGTTCTAGCGGTTTAGCGCCCTACGAGCAGTACTTC.

V usage is TRBV18 and J usage is TRBJ1-6; TRBD1 matches 9 bases. The germline gives CDR1 KGHSH, CDR2 LQKENI. CDR3 length equals 15 residues. Unmatched junction bases numbered 4, after V lost 3 bases and J lost 7 bases. The CDR3 region has the DNA TGTGCCAGCTCACCGTCCGGGACAGGGAATTCACCCCTCCACTTT. Translated, it gives CASSPSGTGNSPLHF.

This rearrangement joins TRBV6-5 to TRBJ1-2, with D unresolved. Trimming took off 5 bases at V and 0 bases at J, with 13 bases between the two ends. CDR1 is MNHEY, CDR2 SVGAGI, per germline. CDR3 length: 15 residues. The CDR3 reads CASSNPMGANYGYTF. CDR3 nucleotides: TGTGCCAGCAGTAATCCTATGGGAGCTAACTATGGCTACACCTTC.

The chain uses TRBV10-3 and TRBJ2-5; tentatively, D is TRBD1 (6 bases). Germline CDR1 is ENHRY and CDR2 is SYGVKD. V was pared by 8 bases and J by 5 bases, with 9 bases between. The CDR3 covers 11 residues. The CDR3 DNA reads as TGTGCCATCGGACAGAAGGAGACCCAGTACTTC. Residues: CAIGQKETQYF.

This chain uses TRBV5-4 with TRBJ2-2; 7 nucleotides match TRBD1. J lost 4 bases, V lost 3 bases, and 6 bases had no gene match. Looked up from germline, CDR1 is SGHNT and CDR2 is YYREEE (reference sequence). The CDR3 is made up of 15 amino acids. CDR3: CASSSGQPGTGELFF. The CDR3 DNA reads TGTGCCAGCAGCTCGGGACAGCCGGGCACCGGGGAGCTGTTTTTT.

This clone was counted between two and nine times. The rearrangement links TRBV29-1 to TRBJ2-3; a weak D match, TRBD2 (6 bases). Trimming left V 1 base short and J 1 base short, with 9 bases between. CDR1 is SQVTM, CDR2 ANQGSEA, per germline. This CDR3 comprises 14 residues. CDR3 in amino acids: CSVEGGDGTDTQYF. CDR3 DNA sequence: TGCAGCGTTGAAGGCGGGGATGGCACAGATACGCAGTATTTT.

This sequence joins TRBV18 and TRBJ1-2; D is undetermined. V was pared by 4 bases and J by 4 bases, with 19 bases between. Germline assignment: CDR1 KGHSH and CDR2 LQKENI. The CDR3 loop spans 16 amino acids. CDR3: CASSLGSRGDGYGYTF. The CDR3 DNA sequence: TGTGCCAGCTCACTGGGAAGTCGGGGAGACGGCTATGGCTACACCTTC.

The chain recombines TRBV11-2 with TRBJ1-6; TRBD1 matches 7 bases. Germline CDR1 is SGHAT and CDR2 is FQNNGV. This CDR3 comprises 19 residues. Trimming took 4 bases from V and 4 from J; bases not matched to a gene: 16. The CDR3 DNA reads as TGTGCCAGCAGCTCCTTCATCGGGACAGCCTTACTTTATAATTCACCCCTCCACTTT. Protein: CASSSFIGTALLYNSPLHF.

The gene calls are TRBV3-1 (or the pseudogene TRBV3-2) and TRBJ1-5, with D perhaps TRBD1 (6 bases). CDR1 is LGHDT and CDR2 is YNNKEL in the germline V gene (reference sequence). The CDR3 length is 16 residues. The ends were cut back, 0 bases at V and 6 bases at J, with 15 bases in the middle. The CDR3 sequence: CASSQDLAQGRQPQHF. The DNA of the CDR3 is TGTGCCAGCAGCCAAGATCTCGCACAGGGTCGTCAGCCCCAGCATTTT.

The rearrangement links TRBV5-6 to TRBJ2-7; weak D call: TRBD2 (6 bases). Trimming removed 7 bases at V and 3 bases at J, with 14 bases between. This CDR3 spans 13 amino acids. Germline V gene data show CDR1 as SGHDT and CDR2 as YYEEEE. The chain's CDR3 is CASQLWRVYEQYF. The CDR3 DNA reads as TGTGCCAGCCAGTTGTGGAGGGTCTACGAGCAGTACTTC.

V usage is TRBV19 and J usage is TRBJ1-6, with D possibly being TRBD1 (5 bases). The length of the CDR3 is 15 residues. V lost 6 bases and J lost 4, with 13 bases in between. Per germline, CDR1 LNHDA and CDR2 SQIVND (reference sequence). The CDR3 region has the DNA TGTGCCAGTAGCCCTCGGACAACTTATAATTCACCCCTCCACTTT. Protein: CASSPRTTYNSPLHF.

This clone was detected once. The J gene is TRBJ1-5, the V gene TRBV7-2, with unresolved D. Germline assignment: CDR1 SGHTA and CDR2 FQGNSA. V was cut by 5 bases and J by 7 bases, with 9 bases left in between. There are 12 residues in the CDR3. The CDR3 DNA reads TGTGCCAGCAGCCGCGGTGGACAGCCCCAGCATTTT. Amino acids: CASSRGGQPQHF.

The J gene is TRBJ1-3, the V gene TRBV6-5; D might be TRBD1 (6 bases). The V end lost 7 bases, the J end lost 2 bases, and 12 bases lay between the germline ends. CDR1 is MNHEY, CDR2 SVGAGI, per germline. This CDR3 has 14 amino acids. This CDR3 reads CASTGTGTGNTIYF. The CDR3 nucleotides are TGTGCCAGCACCGGAACAGGGACTGGAAACACCATATATTTT.

The chain links TRBV28 to TRBJ1-4; TRBD1 agrees at 9 bases. The germline V gene has CDR1 MDHEN and CDR2 SYDVKM. The CDR3 is 17 amino acids. V shed 6 bases and J 0 bases; nucleotides not matched to a gene: 8. As DNA, the CDR3 is TGTGCCAGCAGGACAGGGGGGGCTCCCTCAACTAATGAAAAACTGTTTTTT. Protein product: CASRTGGAPSTNEKLFF.

The chain uses TRBV10-1 and TRBJ2-3; a possible D gene is TRBD1 (5 bases). CDR3 size: 12 residues. The germline V gene has CDR1 WNHNN and CDR2 SYGVQD (reference sequence). The germline V and J ends were trimmed by 6 bases and 2 bases, with 6 bases remaining between them. CDR3 DNA sequence: TGCGCCAGCAGCAGGGACACAGATACGCAGTATTTT. Translated: CASSRDTDTQYF.

The rearrangement joins TRBV7-2 to TRBJ2-1; 10 nucleotides agree with TRBD2. CDR1 is SGHTA and CDR2 is FQGNSA in the germline V gene. Trimming at V came to 4 bases and at J to 0 bases, leaving 6 bases not matched to a gene. The CDR3 totals 17 residues. CDR3 protein: CASSSKGLADSYNEQFF. DNA of the CDR3: TGTGCCAGCAGCTCAAAAGGACTAGCGGACTCCTACAATGAGCAGTTCTTC.

V is TRBV7-9 and J is TRBJ1-1; the D gene is possibly TRBD1 (6 bases). With 5 bases removed from V and 3 bases from J, the gap between germline ends came to 16 bases. Germline V gene lookup returns CDR1 SEHNR and CDR2 FQNEAQ (reference sequence). The length of the CDR3 is 15 residues. CDR3 coding DNA: TGTGCCAGCAGCCATACCAGGGGAGGGCACACTGAAGCTTTCTTT. As protein: CASSHTRGGHTEAFF.